This record covers a single T cell receptor (beta chain). Compared with germline, one end of the junction differs, possibly owing to a read error. This record belongs to a study of Ad26.COV2.S vaccination and SARS-CoV-2 variants. CDR3 size: 16 residues. The germline CDR1 and CDR2 sequences are MDHEN and SYDVKM. Using immunoSEQ multiplex PCR, the repertoire was profiled, and TCRdb retains in-frame clones only, with some absent. The top ten hold more than 4.5% of the sample, which has over 110,000 clones, about nine tenths seen once. Sequences were derived from peripheral blood, sampled after recovery from COVID-19. J is TRBJ1-4 and V is TRBV28, with 8 bases fitting TRBD1. This receptor was taken from a human donor who had recovered from COVID-19. The CDR3: CASSPRTGPSYDKLFF. Here the CDR3 DNA reads TGTGCCAGCAGTCCGAGGACAGGGCCCAGCTATGACAAACTGTTTTTT.